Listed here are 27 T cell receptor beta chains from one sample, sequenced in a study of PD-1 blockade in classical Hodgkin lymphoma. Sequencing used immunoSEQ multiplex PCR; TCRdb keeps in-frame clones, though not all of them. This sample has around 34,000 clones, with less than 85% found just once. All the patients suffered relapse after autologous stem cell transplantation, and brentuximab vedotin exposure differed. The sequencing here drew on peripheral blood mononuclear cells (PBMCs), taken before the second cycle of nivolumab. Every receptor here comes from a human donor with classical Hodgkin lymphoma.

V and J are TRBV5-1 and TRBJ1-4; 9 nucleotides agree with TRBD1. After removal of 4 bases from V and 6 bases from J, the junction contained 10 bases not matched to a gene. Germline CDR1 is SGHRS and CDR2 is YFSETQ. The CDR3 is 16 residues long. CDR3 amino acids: CASSPKTGGSDEKLFF. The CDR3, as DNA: TGCGCCAGCAGCCCGAAGACAGGGGGAAGTGATGAAAAACTGTTTTTT.

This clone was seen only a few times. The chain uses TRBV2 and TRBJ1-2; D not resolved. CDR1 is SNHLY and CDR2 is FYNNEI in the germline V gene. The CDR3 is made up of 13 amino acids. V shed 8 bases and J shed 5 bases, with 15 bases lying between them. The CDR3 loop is CASRTDPYYGYTF. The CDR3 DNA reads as TGTGCCAGCCGGACGGATCCCTATTATGGCTACACCTTC.

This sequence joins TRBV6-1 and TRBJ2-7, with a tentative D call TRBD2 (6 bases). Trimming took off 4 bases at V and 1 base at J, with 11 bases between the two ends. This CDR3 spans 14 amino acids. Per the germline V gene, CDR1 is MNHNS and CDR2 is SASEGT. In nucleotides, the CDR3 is TGTGCCAGCAGTGTACAGAGCGGGTCCTACGAGCAGTACTTC. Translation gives CASSVQSGSYEQYF.

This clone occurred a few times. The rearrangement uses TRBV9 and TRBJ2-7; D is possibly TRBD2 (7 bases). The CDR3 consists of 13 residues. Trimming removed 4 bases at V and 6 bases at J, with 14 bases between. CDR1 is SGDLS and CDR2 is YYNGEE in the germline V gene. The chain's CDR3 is CASSWGGGSEQYF. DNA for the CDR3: TGTGCCAGCAGCTGGGGAGGGGGGAGCGAGCAGTACTTC.

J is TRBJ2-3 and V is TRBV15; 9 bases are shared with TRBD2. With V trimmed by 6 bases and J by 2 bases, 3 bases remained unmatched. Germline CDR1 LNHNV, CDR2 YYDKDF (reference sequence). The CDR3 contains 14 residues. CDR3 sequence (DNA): TGTGCCACCAGTTTAGCGGGGGACACAGATACGCAGTATTTT. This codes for CATSLAGDTDTQYF. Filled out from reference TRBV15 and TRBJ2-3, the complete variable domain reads DAMVIQNPRYQVTQFGKPVTLSCSQTLNHNVMYWYQQKSSQAPKLLFHYYDKDFNNEADTPDNFQSRRPNTSFCFLDIRSPGLGDTAMYLCATSLAGDTDTQYFGPGTRLTVL.

The CDR3 sequence is CASSLEEEETQYF. CDR3 DNA: TGTGCCAGCAGCTTAGAGGAGGAGGAGACCCAGTACTTC. The gene calls are TRBV7-9 and TRBJ2-5; D possibly corresponds to TRBD2 (5 bases). The CDR3 extends over 13 amino acids. With 1 base removed from V and 5 bases from J, the gap between germline ends came to 8 bases. Germline-derived CDR1 and CDR2 are SEHNR and FQNEAQ (reference sequence). Based on the CDR3 plus reference TRBV7-9 and TRBJ2-5, the full variable domain is DTGVSQNPRHKITKRGQNVTFRCDPISEHNRLYWYRQTLGQGPEFLTYFQNEAQLEKSRLLSDRFSAERPKGSFSTLEIQRTEQGDSAMYLCASSLEEEETQYFGPGTRLLVL.

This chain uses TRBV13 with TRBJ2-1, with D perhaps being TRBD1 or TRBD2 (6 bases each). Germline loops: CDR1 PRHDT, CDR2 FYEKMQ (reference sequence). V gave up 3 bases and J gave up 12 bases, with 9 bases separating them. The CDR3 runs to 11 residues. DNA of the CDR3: TGTGCCAGCAGCTTGGGGGGCGGGCAGTTCTTC. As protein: CASSLGGGQFF.

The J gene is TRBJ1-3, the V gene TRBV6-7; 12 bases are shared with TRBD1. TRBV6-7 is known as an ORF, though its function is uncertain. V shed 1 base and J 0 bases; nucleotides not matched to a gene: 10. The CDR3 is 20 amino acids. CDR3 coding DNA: TGTGCCAGCAGTTACTTTGGGGACAGGGGGCAACAAGGCTCTGGAAACACCATATATTTT. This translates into CASSYFGDRGQQGSGNTIYF.

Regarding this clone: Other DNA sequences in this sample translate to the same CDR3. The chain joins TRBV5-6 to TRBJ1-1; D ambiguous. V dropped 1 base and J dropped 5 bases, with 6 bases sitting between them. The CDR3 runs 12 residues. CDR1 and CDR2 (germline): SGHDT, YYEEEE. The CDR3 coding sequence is TGTGCCAGCAGCTTGCGGGGTACTGAAGCTTTCTTT. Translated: CASSLRGTEAFF.

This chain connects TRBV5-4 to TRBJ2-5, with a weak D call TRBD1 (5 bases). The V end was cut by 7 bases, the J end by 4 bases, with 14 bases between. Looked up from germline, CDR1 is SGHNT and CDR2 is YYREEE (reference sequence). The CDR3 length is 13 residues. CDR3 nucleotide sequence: TGTGCCAGCTTTCCGTGGGGCATAGAGACCCAGTACTTC. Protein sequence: CASFPWGIETQYF.

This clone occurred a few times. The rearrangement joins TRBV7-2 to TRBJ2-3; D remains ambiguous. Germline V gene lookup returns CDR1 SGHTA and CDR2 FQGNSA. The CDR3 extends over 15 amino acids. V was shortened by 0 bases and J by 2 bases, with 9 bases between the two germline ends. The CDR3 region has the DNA TGTGCCAGCAGCTTAGCGGGTCCCTCCACAGATACGCAGTATTTT. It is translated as CASSLAGPSTDTQYF.

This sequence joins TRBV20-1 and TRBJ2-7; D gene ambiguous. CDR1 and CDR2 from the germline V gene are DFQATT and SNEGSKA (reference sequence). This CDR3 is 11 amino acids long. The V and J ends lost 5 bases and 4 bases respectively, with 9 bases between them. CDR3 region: CSAQKGYEQYF. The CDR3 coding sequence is TGCAGTGCTCAGAAGGGTTACGAGCAGTACTTC.

CDR3: CASSSDRGFEAFF. The CDR3 region has the DNA TGTGCCAGCAGCTCGGACAGGGGCTTTGAAGCTTTCTTT. The V gene is TRBV7-9, the J gene TRBJ1-1, with 9 bases that match TRBD1. From germline, CDR1 is SEHNR and CDR2 FQNEAQ (reference sequence). The CDR3 sequence is 13 residues long. V trimming: 4 bases; J trimming: 7 bases; junction bases outside the gene matches: 4.

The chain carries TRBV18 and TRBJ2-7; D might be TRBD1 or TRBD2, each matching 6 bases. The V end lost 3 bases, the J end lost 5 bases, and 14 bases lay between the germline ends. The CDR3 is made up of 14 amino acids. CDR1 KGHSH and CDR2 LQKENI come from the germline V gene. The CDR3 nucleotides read TGTGCCAGCTCACCGTTAGGGGGGCTGGACGAGCAGTACTTC. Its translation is CASSPLGGLDEQYF.

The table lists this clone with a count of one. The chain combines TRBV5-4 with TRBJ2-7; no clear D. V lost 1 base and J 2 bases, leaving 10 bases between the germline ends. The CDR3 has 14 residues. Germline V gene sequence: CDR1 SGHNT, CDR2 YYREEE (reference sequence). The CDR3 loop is CASSLMQAPYEQYF. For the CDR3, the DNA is TGTGCCAGCAGCTTGATGCAGGCACCCTACGAGCAGTACTTC.

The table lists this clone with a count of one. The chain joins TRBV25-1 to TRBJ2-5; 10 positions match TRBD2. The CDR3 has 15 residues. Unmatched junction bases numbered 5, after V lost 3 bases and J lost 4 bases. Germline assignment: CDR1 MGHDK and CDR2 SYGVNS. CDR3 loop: CASSDGLAGAETQYF. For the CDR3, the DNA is TGTGCCAGCAGTGACGGGCTAGCGGGGGCAGAGACCCAGTACTTC.

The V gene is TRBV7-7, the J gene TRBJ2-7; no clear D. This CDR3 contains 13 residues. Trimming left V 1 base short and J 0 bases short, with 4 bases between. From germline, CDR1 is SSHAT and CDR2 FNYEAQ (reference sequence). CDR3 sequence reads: CASSLEDSYEQYF. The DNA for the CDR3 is TGTGCCAGCAGCTTAGAGGACTCCTACGAGCAGTACTTC. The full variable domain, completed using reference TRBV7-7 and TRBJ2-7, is GAGVSQSPRYKVTKRGQDVTLRCDPISSHATLYWYQQALGQGPEFLTYFNYEAQPDKSGLPSDRFSAERPEGSISTLTIQRTEQRDSAMYRCASSLEDSYEQYFGPGTRLTVT.

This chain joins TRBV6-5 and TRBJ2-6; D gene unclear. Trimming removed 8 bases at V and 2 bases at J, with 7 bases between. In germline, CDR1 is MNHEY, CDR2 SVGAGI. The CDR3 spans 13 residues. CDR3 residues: CASVNPGANVLTF. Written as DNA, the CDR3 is TGTGCCAGCGTAAACCCTGGGGCCAACGTCCTGACTTTC.

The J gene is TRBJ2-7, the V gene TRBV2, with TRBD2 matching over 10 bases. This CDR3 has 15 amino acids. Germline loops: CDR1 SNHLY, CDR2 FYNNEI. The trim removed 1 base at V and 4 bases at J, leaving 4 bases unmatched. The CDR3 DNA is TGTGCCAGCAGTGAAGTTAGCGGGGGGAGGTACGAGCAGTACTTC. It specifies CASSEVSGGRYEQYF.

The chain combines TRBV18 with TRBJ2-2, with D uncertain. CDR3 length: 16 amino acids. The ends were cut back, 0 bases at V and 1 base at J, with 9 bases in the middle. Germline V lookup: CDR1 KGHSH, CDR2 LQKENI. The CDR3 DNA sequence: TGTGCCAGCTCACCACCTCGGACCCAGAACACCGGGGAGCTGTTTTTT. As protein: CASSPPRTQNTGELFF.

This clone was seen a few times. The CDR3 bases are TGTGCCAGCAGCTGGGATGGGACTAGCAATGAGCAGTTCTTC. Translating gives CASSWDGTSNEQFF. This sequence joins TRBV7-8 and TRBJ2-1, with 8 bases matching TRBD2. The germline V gene has CDR1 SGHVS and CDR2 FQNEAQ. This CDR3 comprises 14 residues. V shed 4 bases, J shed 6 bases, and the junction held 5 bases outside the gene matches.

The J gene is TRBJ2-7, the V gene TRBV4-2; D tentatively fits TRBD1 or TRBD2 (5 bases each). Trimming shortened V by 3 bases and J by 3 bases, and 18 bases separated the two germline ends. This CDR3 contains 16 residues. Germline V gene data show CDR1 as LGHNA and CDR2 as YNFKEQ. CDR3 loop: CASSHTSGQGGYEQYF. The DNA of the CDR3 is TGTGCCAGCAGCCACACATCGGGGCAGGGCGGCTACGAGCAGTACTTC.

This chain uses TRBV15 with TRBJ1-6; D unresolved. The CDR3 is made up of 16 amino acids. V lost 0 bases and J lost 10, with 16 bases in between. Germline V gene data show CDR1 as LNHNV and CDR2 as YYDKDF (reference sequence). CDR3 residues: CATSRDRVWGGSPLHF. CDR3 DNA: TGTGCCACCAGCAGAGACCGGGTTTGGGGAGGATCACCCCTCCACTTT.

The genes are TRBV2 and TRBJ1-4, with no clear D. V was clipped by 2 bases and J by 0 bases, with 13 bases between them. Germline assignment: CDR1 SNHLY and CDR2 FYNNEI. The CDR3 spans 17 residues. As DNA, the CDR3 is TGTGCCAGCAGTGAATTGGGTCAGCTTGCAACTAATGAAAAACTGTTTTTT. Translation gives CASSELGQLATNEKLFF.

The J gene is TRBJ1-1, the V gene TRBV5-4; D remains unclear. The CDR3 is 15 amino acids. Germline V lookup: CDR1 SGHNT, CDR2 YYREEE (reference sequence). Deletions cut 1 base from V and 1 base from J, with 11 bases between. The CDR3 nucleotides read TGTGCCAGCAGCTTGACTTGGTACGAGAACACTGAAGCTTTCTTT. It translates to CASSLTWYENTEAFF.

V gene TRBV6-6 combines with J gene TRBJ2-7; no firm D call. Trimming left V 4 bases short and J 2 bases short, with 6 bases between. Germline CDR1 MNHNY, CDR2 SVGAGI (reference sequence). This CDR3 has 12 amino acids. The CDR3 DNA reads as TGTGCCAGCAGTTCCACAGCCTACGAGCAGTACTTC. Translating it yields CASSSTAYEQYF.

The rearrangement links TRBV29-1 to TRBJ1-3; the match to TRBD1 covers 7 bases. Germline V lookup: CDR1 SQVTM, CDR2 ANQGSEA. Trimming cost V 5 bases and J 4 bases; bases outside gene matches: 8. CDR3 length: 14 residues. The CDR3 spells CSVRYRGQGNTIYF. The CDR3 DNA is TGCAGCGTTCGCTACAGGGGACAGGGAAACACCATATATTTT.